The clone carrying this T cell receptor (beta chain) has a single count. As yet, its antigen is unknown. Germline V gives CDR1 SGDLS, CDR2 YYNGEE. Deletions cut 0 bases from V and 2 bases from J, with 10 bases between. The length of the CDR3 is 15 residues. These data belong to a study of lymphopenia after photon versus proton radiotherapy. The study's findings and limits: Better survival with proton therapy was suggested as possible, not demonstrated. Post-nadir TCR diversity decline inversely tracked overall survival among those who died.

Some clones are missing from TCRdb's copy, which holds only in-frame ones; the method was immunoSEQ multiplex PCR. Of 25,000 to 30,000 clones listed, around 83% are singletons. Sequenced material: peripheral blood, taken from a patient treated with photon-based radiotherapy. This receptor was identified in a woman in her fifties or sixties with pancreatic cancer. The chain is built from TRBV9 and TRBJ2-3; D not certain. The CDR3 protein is CASSVAPPHTDTQYF. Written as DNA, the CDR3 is TGTGCCAGCAGCGTAGCACCCCCCCACACAGATACGCAGTATTTT.